What follows is one T cell receptor beta chain and its context. The antigen remains unidentified. It was by quantitative 5'-RACE with molecular barcodes that TCR beta libraries were made. TCRdb independently ran MiXCR on the 5' RACE reads; one entry per CDR3 protein. The sample includes 380,000 or so distinct CDR3 sequences, 20% seen only once; the top ten take 13%. The data belong to a study of CD8 T cells in ankylosing spondylitis. Study-wide results and caveats: There was reportedly significant enrichment of clones that were disease-linked in matched ankylosing spondylitis synovial fluid.

Germline loops: CDR1 SGHDT, CDR2 YYEEEE. CDR3 length: 15 amino acids. The V gene end was trimmed by 6 bases and the J gene end by 0 bases; junction bases not matched to a gene: 6. The J gene is TRBJ2-7, the V gene TRBV5-6, with 10 bases fitting TRBD2. The clonotype was recovered from a male donor with ankylosing spondylitis or in good health (not recorded which). Source material: blood, either unsorted or a sorted T cell fraction (not recorded which). The CDR3 DNA is TGTGCCAGCACCTTACTAGCGGGGTCCTCCTACGAGCAGTACTTC. It translates to CASTLLAGSSYEQYF.